This T cell receptor beta chain comes out of a study of T cells in Graves' hyperthyroidism and ophthalmopathy. This clonotype was counted a few times. Amplification of TCR beta CDR3 regions used RNA as the template. TCR CDR3 underwent first-round RT-PCR with the HTBI primer set. MiXCR, run by TCRdb on the multiplex PCR reads, gives a single entry per CDR3 protein. The data show about 290,000 distinct CDR3 sequences, about a sixth seen once. Germline-derived CDR1 and CDR2 are PRHDT and FYEKMQ (reference sequence). The CDR3 totals 15 residues. The J segment lost 6 bases and the V segment lost 5 bases, leaving 6 bases of the junction unmatched.

This chain connects TRBV13 to TRBJ1-4; 10 positions match TRBD1. The receptor was isolated from a woman aged 55-70 years with Graves' ophthalmopathy. The sample consisted of blood. For the CDR3, the DNA is TGTGCCAGCAGCGGTTGGGGACAGGGGCATGAAAAACTGTTTTTT. Amino acid sequence: CASSGWGQGHEKLFF.